This record looks at one TCR beta chain sequence and its context. What it recognizes is unknown. The data are from a study of T-cell memory formation after mild COVID-19. The authors produced TCR alpha and TCR beta cDNA libraries with sample barcodes and UMIs by 5'RACE using constant-segment primers. MiXCR, run by TCRdb on the 5' RACE reads, gives a single entry per CDR3 protein. Of some 69,000 distinct CDR3 sequences listed, 15% to 20% are singletons. Study-wide results and caveats: Certain responding clones were present in pre-infection memory, suggesting participation of cross-reactive memory. For contracting clones, CD4+ ones sat mainly in CM and EM, CD8+ in EMRA.

The receptor comes from an adult woman who had mild COVID-19 (a few samples of this study predate the infection). Cell type and time point are not known. The sample comprised PBMCs or a T cell subset sorted from them (not recorded which).

The CDR3 bases are TGTGCCAGCAGCTTACTCTGGGGCACAGATACGCAGTATTTT. Its protein product is CASSLLWGTDTQYF. This chain links TRBV11-2 with TRBJ2-3; D remains ambiguous. With 2 bases removed from V and 1 base from J, the gap between germline ends came to 7 bases. Per germline, CDR1 SGHAT and CDR2 FQNNGV. The CDR3 spans 14 residues.